This TCR beta chain was documented in a study of OX40 agonist ivuxolimab in advanced cancers. Study-wide points: Expanded peripheral T cell antigen specificity was not determined. More expanded clones were seen, on average, in CD8+ T cells than in CD4+. Among the lowest peripheral clonal expansion occurred in 0.1-3.0 mg/kg partial responders. Dosing at 0.1 to 3.0 mg/kg was accompanied by clonal expansion of CD4+ and CD8+ blood T cells by week 6.

On this clone: What it recognizes is unknown. Other nucleotide sequences in the sample specify the same CDR3.

Trimming removed 1 base from V and 4 bases from J; junction bases left unmatched: 6. The CDR3 extends over 15 amino acids. Per the germline V gene, CDR1 is SGHTA and CDR2 is FQGNSA. Data came from immunoSEQ multiplex PCR; TCRdb stores just in-frame clones and leaves some out. The data show under 85,000 clones, roughly 85% seen once. This clonotype was obtained from an adult with an advanced solid tumor such as melanoma, head and neck, liver or kidney cancer. The sequencing used CD4+ or CD8+ T cells sorted from blood, collected in a trial of the OX40 agonist ivuxolimab. The V call is TRBV7-2, the J call TRBJ2-7, with TRBD2 matching 8 bases. The CDR3 loop reads CASSLGLAGTYEQYF. In nucleotides, the CDR3 is TGTGCCAGCAGCTTAGGTTTAGCGGGAACGTACGAGCAGTACTTC.